Each of the 17 T cell receptor beta chains below was sequenced from the same sample in a study of blood T cell repertoires in COVID-19. The protocol was immunoSEQ multiplex PCR, while the TCRdb copy is restricted to in-frame clones and leaves out a portion. This table holds tens of thousands of clones, 80% to 85% found once. Sequencing used peripheral blood. These receptor sequences come from a human donor in a cohort sampled during active COVID-19.

The chain links TRBV7-6 to TRBJ1-3; the match to TRBD1 covers 7 bases. Looked up from germline, CDR1 is SGHVS and CDR2 is FNYEAQ. The CDR3 spans 15 residues. V was pared by 5 bases and J by 6 bases, with 10 bases of the junction left unmatched. CDR3 DNA sequence: TGTGCCAGCAGCCCGCCCCCCGGACAGGCAAACACCATATATTTT. This encodes CASSPPPGQANTIYF.

The genes are TRBV5-6 and TRBJ1-5, with 7 bases lining up with TRBD1. CDR1 and CDR2 from the germline V gene are SGHDT and YYEEEE. V lost 4 bases to trimming and J lost 3 bases; unmatched junction nucleotides: 7. The CDR3 consists of 15 residues. CDR3 loop: CASSIRDRANQPQHF. For the CDR3, the DNA is TGTGCCAGCAGCATCCGGGACAGAGCCAATCAGCCCCAGCATTTT.

V gene TRBV5-1 combines with J gene TRBJ1-3; 7 bases match TRBD1. The V segment lost 4 bases and the J segment 2 bases; nucleotides outside the gene matches: 6. Germline-derived CDR1 and CDR2 are SGHRS and YFSETQ. This CDR3 spans 15 amino acids. The CDR3 protein is CASSPRQGAGNTIYF. DNA of the CDR3: TGCGCCAGCAGCCCAAGACAGGGTGCTGGAAACACCATATATTTT.

J is TRBJ1-2 and V is TRBV5-5; D unresolved. The CDR3 contains 11 residues. Germline CDR1 SGHKS, CDR2 YYEKEE (reference sequence). Trimming removed 1 base at V and 5 bases at J, with 3 bases between. For the CDR3, the DNA is TGTGCCAGCAGCTTGACATATGGCTACACCTTC. This sequence encodes CASSLTYGYTF.

This clone appeared a single time. The chain combines TRBV7-9 with TRBJ2-4; D unclear. Germline CDR1 is SEHNR and CDR2 is FQNEAQ (reference sequence). This CDR3 has 14 amino acids. V was clipped by 4 bases and J by 0 bases, with 7 bases between them. The CDR3 DNA reads as TGTGCCAGCAGCTCCCGCGGAGCCAAAAACATTCAGTACTTC. Its translation is CASSSRGAKNIQYF.

This clone occurred a few times. The chain couples TRBV3-1 (or the pseudogene TRBV3-2) to TRBJ2-6; possibly TRBD2 for D (5 bases). Trimming shortened V by 0 bases and J by 7 bases, and 13 bases separated the two germline ends. Germline V gives CDR1 LGHDT, CDR2 YNNKEL (reference sequence). This CDR3 region has 16 residues. CDR3 in DNA: TGTGCCAGCAGCCAAGAATTCCGGGGATTAGCCAACGTCCTGACTTTC. This gives the protein CASSQEFRGLANVLTF.

The J gene is TRBJ2-3, the V gene TRBV5-1; TRBD1 matches at 7 bases. CDR3 length: 13 residues. Germline trimming cut 6 bases from V and 2 bases from J; bases unmatched to any gene: 3. Germline lookup yields CDR1 SGHRS and CDR2 YFSETQ. The CDR3 loop reads CASKGADTDTQYF. The CDR3 coding sequence is TGCGCCAGCAAGGGGGCTGACACAGATACGCAGTATTTT.

For the CDR3, the DNA is TGTGCCAGCAGTGGCGTGTCAGGGAGGACTAGCTACACAGATACGCAGTATTTT. This codes for CASSGVSGRTSYTDTQYF. The V and J genes are TRBV2 and TRBJ2-3; 8 bases agree with TRBD2. The CDR3 is 18 residues long. Germline values: CDR1 SNHLY, CDR2 FYNNEI. V trimming: 4 bases; J trimming: 2 bases; junction bases outside the gene matches: 14.

The V gene is TRBV2, the J gene TRBJ1-3; 7 bases are a match to TRBD1. Germline V gives CDR1 SNHLY, CDR2 FYNNEI. Losses at the gene ends were 5 bases for V and 4 bases for J; bases not matched to a gene: 11. The CDR3 totals 16 residues. The CDR3, as DNA: TGTGCCAGCAGTTACGGGACAGACCTATCCGGAAACACCATATATTTT. Translation: CASSYGTDLSGNTIYF.

The V and J genes are TRBV24-1 and TRBJ2-3, with TRBD1 as a possible D gene (6 bases). From germline, CDR1 is KGHDR and CDR2 SFDVKD. Between the trimmed V and J ends, which lost 4 bases and 0 bases, there was a span of 13 bases. The CDR3 is 16 residues long. The CDR3 DNA reads TGTGCCACCAGTGACCCGACAGGTGGTAGCACAGATACGCAGTATTTT. Translation: CATSDPTGGSTDTQYF.

The V call is TRBV5-4, the J call TRBJ2-3, with TRBD2 matching 14 bases. The CDR3 consists of 19 residues. Germline CDR1 reads SGHNT; CDR2 reads YYREEE (reference sequence). V lost 5 bases to trimming and J lost 2 bases; unmatched junction nucleotides: 13. The DNA of the CDR3 is TGTGCCAGCAGACAAGGGGGACTAGCGGGGGCCGTAGACACAGATACGCAGTATTTT. This codes for CASRQGGLAGAVDTDTQYF.

The chain combines TRBV3-1 (or the pseudogene TRBV3-2) with TRBJ1-5; 12 bases match TRBD1. Per the germline V gene, CDR1 is LGHDT and CDR2 is YNNKEL (reference sequence). V was clipped by 5 bases and J by 6 bases; unmatched bases: 5. CDR3 size: 15 residues. The CDR3 spells CASSYGTGGGQPQHF. The CDR3 DNA sequence: TGTGCCAGCAGCTACGGGACAGGGGGCGGTCAGCCCCAGCATTTT.

The chain links TRBV3-1 (or the pseudogene TRBV3-2) to TRBJ2-3, with D possibly being TRBD2 (6 bases). V lost 1 base and J lost 6, with 11 bases in between. Per the germline V gene, CDR1 is LGHDT and CDR2 is YNNKEL (reference sequence). The CDR3 consists of 14 residues. CDR3 loop: CASSQVQGGDTQYF. In nucleotides, the CDR3 is TGTGCCAGCAGCCAAGTTCAGGGAGGCGATACGCAGTATTTT.

The V and J genes are TRBV19 and TRBJ2-1; TRBD1 agrees at 12 bases. CDR1 LNHDA and CDR2 SQIVND come from the germline V gene (reference sequence). The CDR3 totals 18 residues. The trim removed 3 bases at V and 4 bases at J, leaving 10 bases unmatched. CDR3 nucleotides: TGTGCCAGTAGTATTTTACCGGGACAGGGGGCCCTGTACAATGAGCAGTTCTTC. It is translated as CASSILPGQGALYNEQFF.

The chain uses TRBV7-8 and TRBJ1-1; the D gene is possibly TRBD1 (6 bases). The germline V and J ends were trimmed by 1 base and 5 bases, with 14 bases remaining between them. The CDR3 loop spans 15 amino acids. Germline lookup yields CDR1 SGHVS and CDR2 FQNEAQ. CDR3 region: CASSLGPQGGTEAFF. The CDR3, as DNA: TGTGCCAGCAGCTTAGGTCCACAGGGTGGGACTGAAGCTTTCTTT.

This chain links TRBV19 with TRBJ1-3; D not certain. Deletions cut 5 bases from V and 2 bases from J, with 10 bases between. The germline CDR1 and CDR2 sequences are LNHDA and SQIVND (reference sequence). The CDR3 contains 14 residues. CDR3 nucleotides: TGTGCCAGTAGTGCCGGCAGCGCTGGAAACACCATATATTTT. Its protein product is CASSAGSAGNTIYF.

The table lists this clone with a few counts. The chain joins TRBV28 to TRBJ2-7; possible D gene TRBD1, 6 bases. This CDR3 contains 14 residues. Germline lookup yields CDR1 MDHEN and CDR2 SYDVKM. Trimming pared 6 bases from V and 1 base from J, leaving 13 bases between. The CDR3: CASSRYGQSYEQYF. CDR3 coding DNA: TGTGCCAGCAGCCGCTACGGACAGTCCTACGAGCAGTACTTC.